This T cell receptor (beta chain) is drawn from a study of Tregs in tolerant kidney transplant recipients. Study results and limitations: In tolerant patients, donor-specific Tregs outgrew total Tregs, suggesting antigen-driven expansion.

Concerning this clone itself: Its antigen remains unknown.

Some clones are missing from TCRdb's copy, which holds only in-frame ones; the method was immunoSEQ multiplex PCR. The repertoire includes about 87,000 clones, 90% to 95% of them detected once, and approximately 0.48% sits in the top ten. The clonotype was recovered from a human donor who received a combined kidney and bone marrow transplant. The sequencing used CD4+ T cells from blood, collected before the transplant.

The CDR3 nucleotides are TGCGCCAGCAGCCAAGATGGAGGTCAGCCCCAGCATTTT. Protein: CASSQDGGQPQHF. This chain joins TRBV4-3 and TRBJ1-5, with D hard to call. The V end lost 0 bases, the J end lost 6 bases, and 6 bases lay between the germline ends. The germline CDR1 and CDR2 sequences are LGHNA and YSLEER. The CDR3 loop spans 13 amino acids.